Listed below are T cell receptor beta chains from one sample, sequenced in a study of response to subunit inactivated influenza vaccine. TCRdb independently ran MiXCR on the RT-PCR reads; one entry per CDR3 protein. The table has over 400,000 distinct CDR3 sequences, approximately 13% seen once; the top ten hold roughly 13%. The sample was PBMCs from blood, taken 35 to 45 days after vaccination. These receptor sequences come from a man aged 45 to 65 who received an inactivated influenza vaccine. The CDR3 runs from the conserved cysteine through the conserved F or W. The D gene is left open where the match is weak. A clone size is listed for some rows: how often the clone was seen (once, few, many), or a class if it is expanded.

TGTGCCAGCAGCCGCGGACTAGCGGGAATTTACGAGCAGTACTTC | CASSRGLAGIYEQYF | TRBJ2-7 | many | TRBD2 | TRBV7-2
TGTGCCAGCAGCGTAACTAGCGGGAGGTTAACAGATACGCAGTATTTT | CASSVTSGRLTDTQYF | TRBJ2-3 | few | TRBD2 | TRBV9
TGTGCCAGCAGCTCAGAACAGGGGACTGAAGCTTTCTTT | CASSSEQGTEAFF | TRBJ1-1 | - | TRBD1 | TRBV7-2
TGTGCCACCAGTGATTTTAAAAGCGGACAGGGGGACGAGCAGTACTTC | CATSDFKSGQGDEQYF | TRBJ2-7 | - | TRBD1 | TRBV24-1
TGCAGTGCTAGAGATCCGGGACAGGGCGTGTACAATGAGCAGTTCTTC | CSARDPGQGVYNEQFF | TRBJ2-1 | many | TRBD1 | TRBV20-1
TGTGCCAGCAGTTCCCTTCGGGGCCCCTCTGGAAACACCATATATTTT | CASSSLRGPSGNTIYF | TRBJ1-3 | - | - | TRBV28
TGCAGTTCGAACAGGGGTAGCGAGCAGTACTTC | CSSNRGSEQYF | TRBJ2-7 | - | TRBD1 | TRBV20-1
TGTGCCACCAGTGCCGGGGACCCGTGGAATGAAAAACTGTTTTTT | CATSAGDPWNEKLFF | TRBJ1-4 | - | - | TRBV24-1
TGTGCCAGCAGCAGAAGGTTTCTAGCGGGGGGGAACTACGAGCAGTACTTC | CASSRRFLAGGNYEQYF | TRBJ2-7 | few | TRBD2 | TRBV7-2
TGTGCCAGCAGTCCACACCTCGCCATCCATCAGCAGTACTTC | CASSPHLAIHQQYF | TRBJ2-7 | few | - | TRBV12-3/TRBV12-4
TGCAGTGCTAGCCTTAGCGGGGGGTCTACCTACGAGCAGTACTTC | CSASLSGGSTYEQYF | TRBJ2-7 | few | TRBD2 | TRBV20-1
TGCGCCAGCAGCTCTAGCGGGGGGACCACCTACGAGCAGTACTTC | CASSSSGGTTYEQYF | TRBJ2-7 | few | TRBD2 | TRBV5-1
TGCGCCAGCAGCACCACAACAGGCTACGAGCAGTACTTC | CASSTTTGYEQYF | TRBJ2-7 | - | - | TRBV4-1
TGTGCCATCAGTGAAAGGGGCGGGGATGAGCAGTTCTTC | CAISERGGDEQFF | TRBJ2-1 | few | - | TRBV10-3
TGCGCCAGCAGCCAAGCCCCGAGGGGAATCATCTCCTACGAGCAGTACTTC | CASSQAPRGIISYEQYF | TRBJ2-7 | few | - | TRBV4-1
TGTGCCAGCAGTTTCTCAATGACAGGTATGCAGTTCTTC | CASSFSMTGMQFF | TRBJ2-1 | - | - | TRBV12-3/TRBV12-4
TGCGCCAGCAGCTTGGAGGCGAGGCCCTCTCTCAATGAGCAGTTCTTC | CASSLEARPSLNEQFF | TRBJ2-1 | few | - | TRBV5-1
TGTGCCAGCAGCAGACGGGGGGACGAGCAGTACTTC | CASSRRGDEQYF | TRBJ2-7 | - | TRBD2 | TRBV7-9
TGTGCCAGCACACCGACAGGGACTGGAAACACCATATATTTT | CASTPTGTGNTIYF | TRBJ1-3 | - | TRBD1 | TRBV12-3/TRBV12-4
TGCGCCAGCACCCCGACAGGTACTAGCACAGATACGCAGTATTTT | CASTPTGTSTDTQYF | TRBJ2-3 | few | - | TRBV5-1
TGTGCCAGCAGCTTAAGTGGGGGGGCGCATGGATCTGGCTACACCTTC | CASSLSGGAHGSGYTF | TRBJ1-2 | - | - | TRBV11-2
TGCAGTGCTCCTGAGGGACTAGCTCGGGATACGCAGTATTTT | CSAPEGLARDTQYF | TRBJ2-3 | many | TRBD2 | TRBV20-1
TGTGCCAGCAGCTCCCCCATGAGCAGGGGAGGCGAGCAGTACTTC | CASSSPMSRGGEQYF | TRBJ2-7 | - | - | TRBV7-9
TGTGCCATCAGTGAGTCGGACAGCACAGATACGCAGTATTTT | CAISESDSTDTQYF | TRBJ2-3 | few | - | TRBV10-3
TGCAGCGTTGCGGGCAGGGGTGAGCAGTTCTTC | CSVAGRGEQFF | TRBJ2-1 | few | - | TRBV29-1
TGTGCCAGCAGCTTAAACTACCTCTACGAGCAGTACTTC | CASSLNYLYEQYF | TRBJ2-7 | few | - | TRBV7-2
TGTGCCACCAGTGACCGCGGGAGGTCAGAAGATACGCAGTATTTT | CATSDRGRSEDTQYF | TRBJ2-3 | - | TRBD2 | TRBV24-1
TGCAGCGTTGAAACAGGCACGAACACCGGGGAGCTGTTTTTT | CSVETGTNTGELFF | TRBJ2-2 | many | - | TRBV29-1
TGTGCCAGCAGTGCCTCCGGGACAGGGGTTCAGCCCCAGCATTTT | CASSASGTGVQPQHF | TRBJ1-5 | - | TRBD1 | TRBV27
TGTGCCACCAGCTCATGGACAAGCTCCTACAATGAGCAGTTCTTC | CATSSWTSSYNEQFF | TRBJ2-1 | - | - | TRBV24-1
TGTGCCAGCAGCCCCGCAGAAGGCCCCTACGAGCAGTACTTC | CASSPAEGPYEQYF | TRBJ2-7 | - | - | TRBV7-6
TGCGCCAGCAGCGAAGACCCAGGGAACTATGGCTACACCTTC | CASSEDPGNYGYTF | TRBJ1-2 | many | - | TRBV5-1
TGTGCCAGCAGCCCCGGGACAGGACTCTTCCAAGAGACCCAGTACTTC | CASSPGTGLFQETQYF | TRBJ2-5 | - | TRBD1 | TRBV7-2
TGTGCCAGCAGTTTTGCCCGAAACACCGGGGAGCTGTTTTTT | CASSFARNTGELFF | TRBJ2-2 | few | - | TRBV6-5
TGTGCCAGCAGTAAAAGGAGAAAAAACATTCAGTACTTC | CASSKRRKNIQYF | TRBJ2-4 | - | - | TRBV12-3/TRBV12-4
TGTGCCAGCAGTACCGGACAGGGGAGGGGAATCTATGGCTACACCTTC | CASSTGQGRGIYGYTF | TRBJ1-2 | many | TRBD1 | TRBV12-3/TRBV12-4
TGCAGTGCCGCCTACAGGGCGGGGGAAAAACTGTTTTTT | CSAAYRAGEKLFF | TRBJ1-4 | many | - | TRBV20-1
TGTGCCAGCAGCTACTCGGGACTAGCGGGAGAGGGCGAGCAGTTCTTC | CASSYSGLAGEGEQFF | TRBJ2-1 | - | TRBD2 | TRBV7-3
TGTGCCAGCAGCCACAGTGCCGAGCAGTACTTC | CASSHSAEQYF | TRBJ2-7 | - | - | TRBV14
TGCGCCAGCAGCTTGGAAAAGGAGACCCAGTACTTC | CASSLEKETQYF | TRBJ2-5 | many | - | TRBV5-1
TGTGCCAGCACCCCCCATAGGGGAGGCGGCTACACCTTC | CASTPHRGGGYTF | TRBJ1-2 | - | - | TRBV12-3/TRBV12-4
TGTGCCAGCAGTTCCCTTAGACAGGGAAGCACTGAAGCTTTCTTT | CASSSLRQGSTEAFF | TRBJ1-1 | - | TRBD1 | TRBV28
TGTGCCAGCAGCGCCCGCGGGACATACATTACCTACAATGAGCAGTTCTTC | CASSARGTYITYNEQFF | TRBJ2-1 | - | - | TRBV11-2
TGCGCCAGCAGCTTGACCGGGGGCATCGCTGAAGCTTTCTTT | CASSLTGGIAEAFF | TRBJ1-1 | - | - | TRBV5-1
TGTGCCAGCAGCTTAGCGTGGACCGGGACAATTGACTATGGCTACACCTTC | CASSLAWTGTIDYGYTF | TRBJ1-2 | many | - | TRBV7-9
TGTGCCAGCAGTTTGGAAGGGGTATCAAGGAACGAGCAGTACTTC | CASSLEGVSRNEQYF | TRBJ2-7 | few | - | TRBV12-3/TRBV12-4
TGTGCCAGCAGCTTAGCTGTGGGGAGGACCCTCCACTTT | CASSLAVGRTLHF | TRBJ1-6 | few | - | TRBV7-2
TGCAGCGTCCCAGGGAGGGGAATGGAGACCCAGTACTTC | CSVPGRGMETQYF | TRBJ2-5 | few | TRBD2 | TRBV29-1
TGTGCCAGCAGTTACGGTGGCGAACTAGCCAAAAACATTCAGTACTTC | CASSYGGELAKNIQYF | TRBJ2-4 | - | - | TRBV6-5
TGCGCCAGCAGCCAGGTGCTGCGACCACGGTTCCATGAGCAGTTCTTC | CASSQVLRPRFHEQFF | TRBJ2-1 | many | - | TRBV5-1
TGTGCCAGCAGCGGACGGAAGGGGGATACGCAGTATTTT | CASSGRKGDTQYF | TRBJ2-3 | many | - | TRBV4-2
TGCGCCAGCAGCGCCCGACAGGGGCGCTACGAGCAGTACTTC | CASSARQGRYEQYF | TRBJ2-7 | - | TRBD1 | TRBV5-1
TGTGCCAGCAGCGCGCGGGCTCCGGACTCTGGAAACACCATATATTTT | CASSARAPDSGNTIYF | TRBJ1-3 | many | - | TRBV5-4
TGTGCCAGCAGCTCCTTGACAGGGGGGAACACTGAAGCTTTCTTT | CASSSLTGGNTEAFF | TRBJ1-1 | - | TRBD1 | TRBV5-6
TGTGCCAGCAGTTCGGAGAGGACGAGCTCCTACAATGAGCAGTTCTTC | CASSSERTSSYNEQFF | TRBJ2-1 | few | - | TRBV6-5